The T cell receptor (beta chain) described here comes from a study of T cells in Graves' hyperthyroidism and ophthalmopathy. Whole-study results and caveats: Model predictions of ophthalmopathy came a median approximately 6 months before onset.

This clonotype occurred a few times. What it recognizes is unknown. One end of the junction fails to match germline, which may point to a read error. Amplification of TCR beta CDR3 regions used RNA as the template. When the TCR CDR3 underwent first-round RT-PCR, the HTBI primer set was used. MiXCR, run by TCRdb on the multiplex PCR reads, gives a single entry per CDR3 protein. The repertoire holds 350,000 or so distinct CDR3 sequences, with 21% as singletons. Germline V gene data show CDR1 as SGDLS and CDR2 as YYNGEE. CDR3 length: 14 amino acids. Stable disease denoted Graves' hyperthyroidism without ophthalmopathy progression within 18 months.

The chain links TRBV9 to TRBJ2-2; a weak D match, TRBD1 (6 bases). This sequence was found in a woman between 50 and 59 years old with Graves' hyperthyroidism. Sequencing was carried out using blood. In DNA, the CDR3 is TGTGCCGGCAGCGTGACAGGGAACACCGGGGAGCTGTTTTTT. Its protein product is CAGSVTGNTGELFF. The whole variable domain, filled in from reference TRBV9 and TRBJ2-2, reads DSGVTQTPKHLITATGQRVTLRCSPRSGDLSVYWYQQSLDQGLQFLIQYYNGEERAKGNILERFSAQQFPDLHSELNLSSLELGDSALYFCAGSVTGNTGELFFGEGSRLTVL.